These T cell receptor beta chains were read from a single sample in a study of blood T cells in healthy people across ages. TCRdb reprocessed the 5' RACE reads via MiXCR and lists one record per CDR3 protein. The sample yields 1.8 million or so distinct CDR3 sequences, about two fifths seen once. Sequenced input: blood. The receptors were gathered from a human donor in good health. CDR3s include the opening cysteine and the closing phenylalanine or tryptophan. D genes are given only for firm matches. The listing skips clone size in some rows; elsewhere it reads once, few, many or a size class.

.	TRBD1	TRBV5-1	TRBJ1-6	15	TGCGCCGGCAGCTCGCCACAGGGGATTGGGTCACCCCTCCACTTT	CAGSSPQGIGSPLHF
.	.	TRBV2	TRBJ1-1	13	TGTGCCAGCGAAACCAGACGGAACACTGAAGCTTTCTTT	CASETRRNTEAFF
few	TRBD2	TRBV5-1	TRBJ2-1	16	TGCGCCAGCAGCTACCGTAGCGGGGGCCCCTACAATGAGCAGTTCTTC	CASSYRSGGPYNEQFF
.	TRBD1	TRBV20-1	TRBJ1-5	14	TGCAGTGCTGCCCGACAGGGATTCAATCAGCCCCAGCATTTT	CSAARQGFNQPQHF
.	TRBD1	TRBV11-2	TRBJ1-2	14	TGTGCCAGCAGCCCAGGGACAGGGCGCTGTGGCTACACCTTC	CASSPGTGRCGYTF
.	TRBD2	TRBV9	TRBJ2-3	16	TGTGCCAGCAGTGTTGGGACTAGCGGTGCCACAGATACGCAGTATTTT	CASSVGTSGATDTQYF
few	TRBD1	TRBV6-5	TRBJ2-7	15	TGTGCCAGCAGTTACTCGGGGACAGAGATCTACGAGCAGTACTTC	CASSYSGTEIYEQYF
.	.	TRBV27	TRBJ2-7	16	TGTGCCAGCAGTTTTTATCCGCGACAACCATACCACGAGCAGTACTTC	CASSFYPRQPYHEQYF
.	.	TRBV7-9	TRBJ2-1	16	TGTGCCAGCAGCTTAGGGGACGGGAGCTCCTACAATGAGCAGTTCTTC	CASSLGDGSSYNEQFF
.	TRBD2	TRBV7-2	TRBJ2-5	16	TGTGCCAGCAGCTTATCCCGGGGACTAGCGGGAGAGACCCAGTACTTC	CASSLSRGLAGETQYF
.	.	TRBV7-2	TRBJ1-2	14	TGTGCCAGCAGCCAGACGGGTTTCGGGACAGGCTACACCTTC	CASSQTGFGTGYTF
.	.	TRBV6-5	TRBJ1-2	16	TGTGCCAGCAGTTACGGATACGGCGACGGACCTTATGGCTACACCTTC	CASSYGYGDGPYGYTF
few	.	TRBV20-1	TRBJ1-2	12	TGCAGTGCTAGAAAGCCGGGGAGTGGCTACACCTTC	CSARKPGSGYTF
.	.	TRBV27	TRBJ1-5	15	TGTGCCAGCAGTGCCATACAGGAGAGCAATCAGCCCCAGCATTTT	CASSAIQESNQPQHF
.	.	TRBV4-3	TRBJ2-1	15	TGCGCCAGCAGCCAAGAGCCCAGCCCAAACAATGAGCAGTTCTTC	CASSQEPSPNNEQFF
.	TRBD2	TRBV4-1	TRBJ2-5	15	TGCGCCAGCAGCCAACGGGCTAGCGGGGGAGAGACCCAGTACTTC	CASSQRASGGETQYF
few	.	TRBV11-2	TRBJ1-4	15	TGTGCCAGCAGCCTACAATGGACGGGTGATGAAAAACTGTTTTTT	CASSLQWTGDEKLFF
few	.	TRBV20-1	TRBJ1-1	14	TGCAGTGCTAGAGCCCAGGGCAAGAACACTGAAGCTTTCTTT	CSARAQGKNTEAFF
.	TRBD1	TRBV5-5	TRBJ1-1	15	TGTGCCAGCAGCAATGATATGGACAGGGCCACTGAAGCTTTCTTT	CASSNDMDRATEAFF
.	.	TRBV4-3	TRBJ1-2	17	TGCGCCAGCAGCCAAGACCCCGGTTGGTTAAGAAGCTATGGCTACACCTTC	CASSQDPGWLRSYGYTF
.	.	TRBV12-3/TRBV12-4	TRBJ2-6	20	TGTGCCAGCAGACCACTCCGCCCCAGGGATGGCCACCCTGGGGCCAACGTCCTGACTTTC	CASRPLRPRDGHPGANVLTF
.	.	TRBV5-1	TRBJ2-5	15	TGCGCCAGCAGCTTGGTACGGGTTGGACAAGAGACCCAGTACTTC	CASSLVRVGQETQYF
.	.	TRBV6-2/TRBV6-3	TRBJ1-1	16	TGTGCCAGCAGAAGCGGGGGACTCCCCAGAACACTGGAAGCTTTCTTT	CASRSGGLPRTLEAFF
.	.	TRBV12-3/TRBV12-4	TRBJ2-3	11	TGTGCCAGCGTGTTGGCAGATACGCAGTATTTT	CASVLADTQYF
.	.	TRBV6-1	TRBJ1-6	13	TGTGCCAGCAGTGAAGCAAGTGACTCACCCCCCCACTTT	CASSEASDSPPHF
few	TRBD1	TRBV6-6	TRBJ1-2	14	TGTGCCGGCATCCCAGTCTTGACAGGGGCTGGCTACACCTTC	CAGIPVLTGAGYTF
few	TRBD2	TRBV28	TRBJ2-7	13	TGTGCCAGCAGTTTCTTAGCGGGGGGTGAGCAGTACTTC	CASSFLAGGEQYF
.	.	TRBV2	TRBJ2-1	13	TGTGCCAGCACCCCTGTGTCTGCCGGTGAGCAGTTCTTC	CASTPVSAGEQFF
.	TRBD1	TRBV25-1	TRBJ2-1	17	TGTGCCAGCAGTGAACTTACAGGGGTTAGGTCCTACAATGAGCAGTTCTTC	CASSELTGVRSYNEQFF
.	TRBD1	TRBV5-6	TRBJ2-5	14	TGTGCCAGCAGCCAACCGGGACAGGGAACCCATGCGTACTTC	CASSQPGQGTHAYF
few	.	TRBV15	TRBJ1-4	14	TGTGCCACCAGCATCGACGGACTATATGAAAAACTGTTTTTT	CATSIDGLYEKLFF
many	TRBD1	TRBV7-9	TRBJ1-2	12	TGTGCCAGCAGCCCCCCACAGGGGGCCTACACCTTC	CASSPPQGAYTF